These 6 T cell receptor beta chains were sequenced from one sample in a study of T cell repertoires in cytomegalovirus infection. The antigens for these receptors are not known. TCRdb recomputed calls from the reads with MiXCR, one row per CDR3 protein. The data show approximately 310,000 distinct CDR3 sequences, 25% seen once. Specimen: cultured PBMCs, collected from culture after CMV antigen stimulation. The receptors shown here come from a human donor in good health (CMV status not recorded). Some clones in this sample may be carry-over from other donors' samples.

This chain links TRBV3-1 with TRBJ1-1; D gene ambiguous. The CDR3 is 14 residues long. The V and J ends lost 5 bases and 7 bases respectively, with 17 bases between them. Germline values: CDR1 LGHDT, CDR2 YNNKEL (reference sequence). The CDR3, as DNA: TGTGCCAGCAGCTTCGCAGGTAGTGTTTTTGAAGCTTTCTTT. Its protein is CASSFAGSVFEAFF.

This clonotype was seen a few times. The V call is TRBV4-1, the J call TRBJ1-2, with D possibly TRBD1 on 6 matching bases. The CDR3 runs to 14 residues. The germline CDR1 and CDR2 sequences are MGHRA and YSYEKL. The germline V and J ends were trimmed by 0 bases and 10 bases, with 15 bases remaining between them. The CDR3 loop reads CASSQESQGSVYTF. The CDR3 nucleotides are TGCGCCAGCAGCCAAGAATCACAGGGTAGTGTCTACACCTTC.

This clonotype was seen ten or more times. This chain uses TRBV10-3 with TRBJ2-3, with 13 nucleotides matching TRBD2. CDR3 length: 15 residues. Germline assignment: CDR1 ENHRY and CDR2 SYGVKD. Losses at the gene ends were 6 bases for V and 4 bases for J; bases not matched to a gene: 4. The CDR3 sequence: CAISGLAGVPDTQYF. The CDR3 nucleotides are TGTGCCATCAGCGGACTAGCGGGAGTCCCAGATACGCAGTATTTT.

The rearrangement joins TRBV2 to TRBJ2-6; TRBD1 agrees at 10 bases. CDR1 is SNHLY, CDR2 FYNNEI, per germline. The CDR3 is 17 amino acids. J was trimmed by 2 bases and V by 8 bases; bases with no gene match: 9. In DNA, the CDR3 is TGTGCCAGCCGACTGACAGGGGGCGCCACTGGGGCCAACGTCCTGACTTTC. It is translated as CASRLTGGATGANVLTF.

With regard to this clonotype: At one end, the junction sequence differs from germline, possibly due to a read error. The V gene is TRBV6-8, the J gene TRBJ2-1, with TRBD2 identical over 8 bases. Germline V gene lookup returns CDR1 MNHGY and CDR2 SAAAGT. The CDR3 extends over 15 amino acids. The CDR3 DNA follows: TGTGCCAGCAGTCCAGGGGCGGGGGGCTACGATGAGCAGTTCTTC. Translating it yields CASSPGAGGYDEQFF.

This clonotype was counted only a few times. The chain combines TRBV18 with TRBJ2-3; no definite D call. V was pared by 1 base and J by 1 base, with 9 bases between. This CDR3 contains 15 residues. The germline CDR1 and CDR2 sequences are KGHSH and LQKENI. The CDR3 loop reads CASSPLSHGTDTQYF. In nucleotides, the CDR3 is TGTGCCAGCTCACCACTATCCCACGGCACAGATACGCAGTATTTT.